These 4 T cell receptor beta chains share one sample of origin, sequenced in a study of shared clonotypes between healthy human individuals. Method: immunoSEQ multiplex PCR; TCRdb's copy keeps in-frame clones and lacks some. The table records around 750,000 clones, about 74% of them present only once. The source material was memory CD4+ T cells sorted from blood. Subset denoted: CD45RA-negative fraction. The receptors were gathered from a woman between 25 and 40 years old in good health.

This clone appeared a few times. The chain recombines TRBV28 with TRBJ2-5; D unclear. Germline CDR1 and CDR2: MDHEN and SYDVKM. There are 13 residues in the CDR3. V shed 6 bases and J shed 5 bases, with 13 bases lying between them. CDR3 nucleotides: TGTGCCAGCAGCCCACCAGCAGTGGAGACCCAGTACTTC. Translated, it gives CASSPPAVETQYF.

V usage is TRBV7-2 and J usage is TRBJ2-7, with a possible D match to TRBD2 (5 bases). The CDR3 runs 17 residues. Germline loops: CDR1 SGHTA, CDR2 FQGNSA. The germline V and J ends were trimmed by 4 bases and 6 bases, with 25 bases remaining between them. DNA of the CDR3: TGTGCCAGCAGCTCATTTACGCAGCGGTTAGGTTTGCGCGAGCAGTACTTC. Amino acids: CASSSFTQRLGLREQYF.

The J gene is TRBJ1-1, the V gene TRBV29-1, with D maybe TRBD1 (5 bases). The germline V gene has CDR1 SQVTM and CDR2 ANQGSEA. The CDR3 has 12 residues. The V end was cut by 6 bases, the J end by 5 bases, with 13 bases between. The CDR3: CSVKGRETEAFF. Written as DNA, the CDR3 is TGCAGCGTAAAGGGGAGGGAAACTGAAGCTTTCTTT.

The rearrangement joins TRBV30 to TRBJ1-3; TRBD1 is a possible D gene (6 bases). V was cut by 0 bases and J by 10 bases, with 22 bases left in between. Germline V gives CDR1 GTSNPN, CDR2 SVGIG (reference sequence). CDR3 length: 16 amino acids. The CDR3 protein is CAWSVQLGGLGATIYF. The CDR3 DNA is TGTGCCTGGAGTGTACAACTCGGGGGCCTGGGAGCGACCATATATTTT.